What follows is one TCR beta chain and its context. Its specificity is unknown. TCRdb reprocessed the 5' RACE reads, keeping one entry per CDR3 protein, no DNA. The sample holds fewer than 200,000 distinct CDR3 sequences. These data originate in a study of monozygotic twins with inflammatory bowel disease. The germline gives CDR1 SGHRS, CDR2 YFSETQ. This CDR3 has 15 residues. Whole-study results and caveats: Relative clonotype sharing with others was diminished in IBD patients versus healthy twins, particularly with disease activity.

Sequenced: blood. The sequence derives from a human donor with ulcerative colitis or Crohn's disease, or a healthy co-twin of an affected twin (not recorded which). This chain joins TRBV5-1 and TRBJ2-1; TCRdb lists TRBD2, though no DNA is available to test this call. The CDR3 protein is CASSLGLGIRNEQFF.